Listed here are 9 T cell receptor beta chains from one sample, sequenced in a study of blood T cell repertoires in COVID-19. Method: immunoSEQ multiplex PCR; TCRdb's copy keeps in-frame clones and lacks some. The sample holds fewer than 200,000 clones, about 85% seen once. Sequenced: PBMCs or T cells enriched from blood (not recorded which). All receptors derive from a woman in her forties in a cohort exposed to, infected with or recovered from COVID-19 (not recorded which).

The V and J genes are TRBV4-2 and TRBJ2-1; a weak D match, TRBD2 (5 bases). V was shortened by 0 bases and J by 8 bases, with 14 bases between the two germline ends. The germline CDR1 and CDR2 sequences are LGHNA and YNFKEQ. This CDR3 region has 15 residues. CDR3 DNA sequence: TGTGCCAGCAGCCAAGATTTACTAGTTGAAGATGAGCAGTTCTTC. Translated: CASSQDLLVEDEQFF.

The chain links TRBV7-6 to TRBJ1-4; 8 nucleotides agree with TRBD1. CDR1 is SGHVS and CDR2 is FNYEAQ in the germline V gene. Trimming cost V 5 bases and J 3 bases; bases outside gene matches: 5. This CDR3 is built from 15 residues. CDR3 sequence reads: CASSLTGAPNEKLFF. The CDR3, as DNA: TGTGCCAGCAGCCTGACAGGGGCCCCTAATGAAAAACTGTTTTTT.

This rearrangement joins TRBV18 to TRBJ2-2, with TRBD2 as a possible D gene (6 bases). The CDR3 consists of 18 residues. Per germline, CDR1 KGHSH and CDR2 LQKENI. Trimming stripped 2 bases from V and 6 bases from J, with 22 bases between. The CDR3: CASSPGGARSISSGELFF. CDR3 coding DNA: TGTGCCAGCTCACCAGGCGGGGCGCGTTCAATCTCATCCGGGGAGCTGTTTTTT. The entire variable domain, with the rest obtained from reference TRBV18 and TRBJ2-2, is as follows: NAGVMQNPRHLVRRRGQEARLRCSPMKGHSHVYWYRQLPEEGLKFMVYLQKENIIDESGMPKERFSAEFPKEGPSILRIQQVVRGDSAAYFCASSPGGARSISSGELFFGEGSRLTVL.

The chain links TRBV6-2 or TRBV6-3 to TRBJ2-5, with TRBD1 identical over 7 bases. Germline CDR1 MNHEY, CDR2 SVGEGT. The CDR3 has 15 residues. The trim removed 5 bases at V and 5 bases at J, leaving 11 bases unmatched. The CDR3 spells CASSRPTGLGETQYF. The CDR3 region has the DNA TGTGCCAGCAGTCGACCGACAGGGTTGGGGGAGACCCAGTACTTC.

The J gene is TRBJ2-1, the V gene TRBV18, with 7 bases aligning to TRBD2. The CDR3 is 13 amino acids. J was trimmed by 7 bases and V by 3 bases; bases with no gene match: 3. Germline loops: CDR1 KGHSH, CDR2 LQKENI. The CDR3 is CASSPLGGNEQFF. As DNA, the CDR3 is TGTGCCAGCTCACCCCTCGGGGGGAATGAGCAGTTCTTC.

The chain is built from TRBV7-9 and TRBJ2-7; D is ambiguous. Germline CDR1 SEHNR, CDR2 FQNEAQ (reference sequence). Trimming left V 10 bases short and J 3 bases short, with 16 bases between. This CDR3 spans 13 amino acids. The CDR3: CATHERSGYEQYF. Written as DNA, the CDR3 is TGTGCCACCCACGAACGATCGGGCTACGAGCAGTACTTC.

This rearrangement joins TRBV11-2 to TRBJ1-1, with a possible D match to TRBD1 (5 bases). V lost 3 bases and J 5 bases, leaving 10 bases between the germline ends. This CDR3 spans 13 amino acids. Germline values: CDR1 SGHAT, CDR2 FQNNGV. The chain's CDR3 is CASSFDSKTEAFF. In DNA form, the CDR3 reads TGTGCCAGCAGCTTCGACAGTAAGACTGAAGCTTTCTTT.

The rearrangement joins TRBV9 to TRBJ2-7; TRBD1 agrees at 10 bases. J was trimmed by 3 bases and V by 3 bases; bases with no gene match: 6. Germline assignment: CDR1 SGDLS and CDR2 YYNGEE. This CDR3 is built from 15 residues. The CDR3 spells CASSAAWDRGYEQYF. The CDR3, as DNA: TGTGCCAGCAGCGCAGCCTGGGACAGGGGCTACGAGCAGTACTTC.

The chain joins TRBV9 to TRBJ2-2; 10 bases fit TRBD2. Per germline, CDR1 SGDLS and CDR2 YYNGEE. The ends lost 0 bases at V and 5 bases at J; junction bases unmatched: 1. This CDR3 has 15 amino acids. The CDR3: CASSVETSGTGELFF. The CDR3 region has the DNA TGTGCCAGCAGCGTAGAGACTAGCGGGACCGGGGAGCTGTTTTTT.